This TCR beta chain was captured in a study of vaccination and CD4 T cells after COVID-19. V lost 0 bases to trimming and J lost 3 bases, with 15 bases between them. CDR3 size: 16 residues. CDR1 SGHTA and CDR2 FQGNSA come from the germline V gene. Note on this clonotype: Its cognate antigen is unknown.

The Oncomine TCR Beta short-read assay was what sequenced the DNA obtained from cultured CD4+ T cells. Via MiXCR, TCRdb re-called the PCR reads, giving one row per CDR3 protein. The data contain about 25,000 distinct CDR3 sequences, roughly 50% of them singletons. Sample treatment: approximately 10-day PBMC culture with coronavirus spike peptide pools or control peptides (ViraFEST assay). Input material: CD4+ T cells from blood, cultured in vitro. The sequence was collected from a human donor who had recovered from COVID-19. The chain recombines TRBV7-2 with TRBJ2-7; D may be TRBD1 (6 bases). In nucleotides, the CDR3 is TGTGCCAGCAGCTTAGCGCGCGACAGGAGGTACTACGAGCAGTACTTC. Protein: CASSLARDRRYYEQYF.